Following are 13 T cell receptor beta chains from one sample sequenced in a study of blood T cell repertoires in COVID-19. This table comes from immunoSEQ multiplex PCR, and its TCRdb copy is limited to in-frame clones, with some not included. The table includes around 28,000 clones, approximately 89% detected once. Sequencing input: peripheral blood. Every receptor here comes from a human donor with acute or convalescent COVID-19. The donor label of this sample is uncertain.

This chain joins TRBV6-5 and TRBJ2-2; D remains unclear. The germline V and J ends were trimmed by 5 bases and 5 bases, with 9 bases remaining between them. The CDR3 sequence is 13 residues long. Germline assignment: CDR1 MNHEY and CDR2 SVGAGI. The CDR3 nucleotides read TGTGCCAGCAGTACCCGGAGAACCGGGGAGCTGTTTTTT. This sequence encodes CASSTRRTGELFF.

The chain employs TRBV2 and TRBJ1-5; 8 positions agree with TRBD1. The CDR3 spans 18 residues. The junction had 12 bases not matched to a gene; V was cut back by 5 bases and J by 0 bases. Germline V gives CDR1 SNHLY, CDR2 FYNNEI. The DNA for the CDR3 is TGTGCCAGCAGTCGTGGACAGGGCCAGGGGTATAGCAATCAGCCCCAGCATTTT. Translating gives CASSRGQGQGYSNQPQHF.

The chain combines TRBV6-5 with TRBJ2-1; 9 bases map to TRBD2. After removal of 0 bases from V and 8 bases from J, the junction contained 5 bases not matched to a gene. Germline V gives CDR1 MNHEY, CDR2 SVGAGI. The CDR3 is made up of 15 amino acids. CDR3 sequence reads: CASSYSSGGGYEQFF. For the CDR3, the DNA is TGTGCCAGCAGTTACTCTAGCGGGGGAGGGTATGAGCAGTTCTTC.

Written as DNA, the CDR3 is TGTGCCAGCAGTCCAACAGGGGCCGGCAAAAACATTCAGTACTTC. Its translation: CASSPTGAGKNIQYF. The V call is TRBV6-2 or TRBV6-3, the J call TRBJ2-4; TRBD1 aligns across 7 bases. The germline V gene has CDR1 MNHEY and CDR2 SVGEGT. This CDR3 is 15 amino acids long. V was pared by 5 bases and J by 3 bases, with 7 bases of the junction left unmatched.

The chain is built from TRBV19 and TRBJ1-3, with D perhaps TRBD1 (5 bases). The CDR3 totals 13 residues. Per the germline V gene, CDR1 is LNHDA and CDR2 is SQIVND (reference sequence). Trimming took 3 bases from V and 4 from J, leaving 7 bases between them. CDR3 sequence (DNA): TGTGCCAGTAGTATGACAGACGGAAACACCATATATTTT. It yields the protein CASSMTDGNTIYF.

This chain links TRBV25-1 with TRBJ1-1; a possible D gene is TRBD1 (5 bases). Per the germline V gene, CDR1 is MGHDK and CDR2 is SYGVNS. This CDR3 region has 14 residues. With 6 bases removed from V and 10 bases from J, the gap between germline ends came to 21 bases. CDR3 in DNA: TGTGCCAGCAGCCCCCTCAGGGTGGGGAAGGCAGCTTTCTTT. This codes for CASSPLRVGKAAFF. Variable domain in full (rest from reference TRBV25-1 and TRBJ1-1): EADIYQTPRYLVIGTGKKITLECSQTMGHDKMYWYQQDPGMELHLIHYSYGVNSTEKGDLSSESTVSRIRTEHFPLTLESARPSHTSQYLCASSPLRVGKAAFFGQGTRLTVV.

This clone was found once. The rearrangement uses TRBV15 and TRBJ1-3; the D is unclear. V was shortened by 1 base and J by 4 bases, with 5 bases between the two germline ends. This CDR3 comprises 13 residues. Germline loops: CDR1 LNHNV, CDR2 YYDKDF (reference sequence). The CDR3, as DNA: TGTGCCACCAGCAGAGGCGTGGGAAACACCATATATTTT. This gives the protein CATSRGVGNTIYF.

The chain has TRBV5-1 and TRBJ1-4; D gene uncertain. Per the germline V gene, CDR1 is SGHRS and CDR2 is YFSETQ. Trimming removed 1 base from V and 5 bases from J, with 15 bases in between. The CDR3 is made up of 16 amino acids. The CDR3 nucleotides are TGCGCCAGCAGCTTGAGGCTCGGAGGGTTGAATGAAAAACTGTTTTTT. Its translation: CASSLRLGGLNEKLFF.

The J gene is TRBJ2-2, the V gene TRBV7-2, with D maybe TRBD2 (5 bases). Germline CDR1 is SGHTA and CDR2 is FQGNSA. V was shortened by 4 bases and J by 2 bases, with 11 bases between the two germline ends. This CDR3 is built from 15 residues. The CDR3 is CASSSLGLNTGELFF. In nucleotides, the CDR3 is TGTGCCAGCAGCTCCCTTGGACTCAACACCGGGGAGCTGTTTTTT. Full variable domain (rest looked up from reference TRBV7-2 and TRBJ2-2): GAGVSQSPSNKVTEKGKDVELRCDPISGHTALYWYRQSLGQGLEFLIYFQGNSAPDKSGLPSDRFSAERTGGSVSTLTIQRTQQEDSAVYLCASSSLGLNTGELFFGEGSRLTVL.

This clone is a singleton in its sample. The chain recombines TRBV5-4 with TRBJ2-7; 11 positions agree with TRBD2. Losses at the gene ends were 3 bases for V and 1 base for J; bases not matched to a gene: 3. Germline V gene data show CDR1 as SGHNT and CDR2 as YYREEE (reference sequence). The CDR3 sequence is 15 residues long. The CDR3 DNA reads TGTGCCAGCAGCTCCCTAGCGGGAGGTTCCTACGAGCAGTACTTC. Its translation: CASSSLAGGSYEQYF.

This sequence joins TRBV7-8 and TRBJ1-1, with 9 bases aligning to TRBD1. In germline, CDR1 is SGHVS, CDR2 FQNEAQ. The CDR3 covers 15 residues. The V gene end was trimmed by 5 bases and the J gene end by 1 base; junction bases not matched to a gene: 5. CDR3 protein: CASSLTGGRNTEAFF. In nucleotides, the CDR3 is TGTGCCAGCAGCCTAACAGGGGGCCGGAACACTGAAGCTTTCTTT. Variable domain in full (rest from reference TRBV7-8 and TRBJ1-1): GAGVSQSPRYKVAKRGQDVALRCDPISGHVSLFWYQQALGQGPEFLTYFQNEAQLDKSGLPSDRFFAERPEGSVSTLKIQRTQQEDSAVYLCASSLTGGRNTEAFFGQGTRLTVV.

The chain is built from TRBV7-2 and TRBJ1-5, with no clear D. The CDR3 is made up of 14 amino acids. Germline V gives CDR1 SGHTA, CDR2 FQGNSA. V was clipped by 5 bases and J by 3 bases, with 11 bases between them. The CDR3 spells CASSTHSTNQPQHF. The CDR3 coding sequence is TGTGCCAGCAGCACCCACAGTACCAATCAGCCCCAGCATTTT.

The chain joins TRBV7-2 to TRBJ1-4; tentatively, D is TRBD1 (5 bases). Trimming took 5 bases from V and 8 from J, leaving 15 bases between them. There are 14 residues in the CDR3. The germline V gene encodes CDR1 SGHTA and CDR2 FQGNSA. The CDR3 DNA reads as TGTGCCAGCAGCCCCGGGGGGGGGTGGGAAAAACTGTTTTTT. Encoded protein: CASSPGGGWEKLFF. The full variable domain, completed using reference TRBV7-2 and TRBJ1-4, is GAGVSQSPSNKVTEKGKDVELRCDPISGHTALYWYRQSLGQGLEFLIYFQGNSAPDKSGLPSDRFSAERTGGSVSTLTIQRTQQEDSAVYLCASSPGGGWEKLFFGSGTQLSVL.